One and the same sample provided the 22 T cell receptor beta chains below, sequenced in a study of beta chain features in type 1 diabetes. No antigen has been assigned to these receptors. Reverse transcribing all isolated RNA meant expressed TCRB transcripts were sequenced. The data were produced by immunoSEQ multiplex PCR, yet TCRdb's version contains in-frame clones alone and is incomplete. Of hundreds of thousands of clones listed, roughly a tenth were seen once; the top ten hold roughly 0.017%. Study results and limitations: Researchers report that Type 1 diabetes patients had moderately but significantly shorter TCRB CDR3s across all four CD4+ subsets.

Source material: naive CD4+ T cells from blood. The origin of the receptors is a man aged 25 to 40 with type 1 diabetes.

This chain uses TRBV30 with TRBJ2-7; 14 nucleotides line up with TRBD2. V gave up 2 bases and J gave up 6 bases; unmatched junction bases: 3. CDR1 and CDR2 from the germline V gene are GTSNPN and SVGIG (reference sequence). The CDR3 consists of 14 residues. CDR3 sequence reads: CAWSLTSGGAEQYF. In nucleotides, the CDR3 is TGTGCCTGGAGTCTGACTAGCGGGGGGGCCGAGCAGTACTTC.

This clone occurred a few times. The gene calls are TRBV29-1 and TRBJ2-6; TRBD1 matches at 10 bases. The CDR3 covers 15 residues. The V and J ends lost 4 bases and 1 base, in that order; junction bases with no gene match: 1. Per germline, CDR1 SQVTM and CDR2 ANQGSEA. As DNA, the CDR3 is TGCAGCGTTGGGACAGGGGGGTCTGGGGCCAACGTCCTGACTTTC. This gives the protein CSVGTGGSGANVLTF.

This clone was detected a few times. This chain joins TRBV5-1 and TRBJ2-7; 7 nucleotides line up with TRBD1. Per the germline V gene, CDR1 is SGHRS and CDR2 is YFSETQ. CDR3 length: 14 residues. V was pared by 2 bases and J by 5 bases, with 7 bases of the junction left unmatched. The CDR3 DNA is TGCGCCAGCAGCTTACAGGGGAGTCGGGACGAGCAGTACTTC. Its protein is CASSLQGSRDEQYF.

This clone was observed a few times. V and J are TRBV7-2 and TRBJ2-7; D is unclear. Per the germline V gene, CDR1 is SGHTA and CDR2 is FQGNSA. The CDR3 spans 13 residues. V lost 5 bases and J lost 6, with 14 bases in between. As DNA, the CDR3 is TGTGCCAGCAGCCGATTTAAGGAGCGCGAGCAGTACTTC. As protein: CASSRFKEREQYF.

This clone was picked up a small number of times. V and J are TRBV5-6 and TRBJ2-5, with D tentatively TRBD2 (6 bases). The CDR3 is 14 residues long. The V and J ends lost 0 bases and 6 bases respectively, with 12 bases between them. The germline V gene encodes CDR1 SGHDT and CDR2 YYEEEE. CDR3 nucleotides: TGTGCCAGCAGCTTGGATAGGAGGGGCCAGACCCAGTACTTC. It is translated as CASSLDRRGQTQYF.

The rearrangement joins TRBV27 to TRBJ2-1; D may be TRBD1 (5 bases). Trimming shortened V by 5 bases and J by 6 bases, and 11 bases separated the two germline ends. The CDR3 totals 13 residues. Per germline, CDR1 MNHEY and CDR2 SMNVEV (reference sequence). The CDR3 DNA reads TGTGCCAGCAGTCGTAGGGGCCGCAATGAGCAGTTCTTC. Its translation: CASSRRGRNEQFF.

The gene calls are TRBV7-3 and TRBJ2-2; 11 bases are a match to TRBD2. The CDR3 has 16 residues. J was trimmed by 1 base and V by 5 bases; bases with no gene match: 3. The germline V gene encodes CDR1 SGHTA and CDR2 FQGTGA. CDR3 bases: TGTGCCAGCAGCGCCGGACTAGCGGGGAACACCGGGGAGCTGTTTTTT. Its translation: CASSAGLAGNTGELFF.

The rearrangement links TRBV6-4 to TRBJ2-3; tentatively, D is TRBD2 (7 bases). The V end was cut by 6 bases, the J end by 4 bases, with 14 bases between. This CDR3 spans 14 amino acids. CDR1 is MRHNA, CDR2 SNTAGT, per germline. DNA for the CDR3: TGTGCCAGCAGCGATGGGGGGGCCTCAGATACGCAGTATTTT. This encodes CASSDGGASDTQYF.

The sample holds a few counts of this clone. The chain is built from TRBV7-9 and TRBJ1-5, with 8 positions matching TRBD1. Germline V gives CDR1 SEHNR, CDR2 FQNEAQ (reference sequence). Trimming took 1 base from V and 7 from J; bases not matched to a gene: 6. The CDR3 runs 15 residues. The DNA for the CDR3 is TGTGCCAGCAGCTTAGGTGACAGGGGTGGGCAGCCCCAGCATTTT. It codes for CASSLGDRGGQPQHF.

This chain joins TRBV10-3 and TRBJ2-7, with 11 bases aligning to TRBD2. V trimming: 10 bases; J trimming: 3 bases; junction bases outside the gene matches: 2. Germline V gives CDR1 ENHRY, CDR2 SYGVKD. This CDR3 is 12 amino acids long. The chain's CDR3 is CATGTSGYEQYF. The CDR3 DNA follows: TGTGCCACAGGGACTAGCGGCTACGAGCAGTACTTC.

The chain uses TRBV2 and TRBJ2-1; 7 nucleotides line up with TRBD1. The CDR3 consists of 11 residues. The germline V gene encodes CDR1 SNHLY and CDR2 FYNNEI. V dropped 6 bases and J dropped 10; count of bases not matched to a gene: 3. CDR3 nucleotide sequence: TGTGCCAGCAGGACAGGGACAGAGCAGTTCTTC. Protein product: CASRTGTEQFF.

This clone has a handful of counts. The chain links TRBV30 to TRBJ1-1; 7 bases match TRBD1. CDR1 is GTSNPN, CDR2 SVGIG, per germline (reference sequence). The CDR3 is made up of 14 amino acids. V trimming: 7 bases; J trimming: 0 bases; junction bases outside the gene matches: 8. This CDR3 reads CALDRDRLNTEAFF. In DNA form, the CDR3 reads TGTGCCTTAGACCGGGACAGATTGAACACTGAAGCTTTCTTT. The full variable domain, completed using reference TRBV30 and TRBJ1-1, is SQTIHQWPATLVQPVGSPLSLECTVEGTSNPNLYWYRQAAGRGLQLLFYSVGIGQISSEVPQNLSASRPQDRQFILSSKKLLLSDSGFYLCALDRDRLNTEAFFGQGTRLTVV.

This clone was seen a few times. The chain combines TRBV18 with TRBJ2-7, with D tentatively TRBD1 (5 bases). Germline V gives CDR1 KGHSH, CDR2 LQKENI. The CDR3 length is 16 residues. V was clipped by 2 bases and J by 2 bases, with 16 bases between them. CDR3 bases: TGTGCCAGCTCACCAATGAGCCCAGGGTTCACCTACGAGCAGTACTTC. Protein sequence: CASSPMSPGFTYEQYF.

This clone was seen a few times. V and J are TRBV5-1 and TRBJ2-5, with 11 bases matching TRBD1. The germline CDR1 and CDR2 sequences are SGHRS and YFSETQ. The J segment lost 5 bases and the V segment lost 4 bases, leaving 4 bases of the junction unmatched. The CDR3 consists of 14 residues. CDR3 loop: CASSLRDRGETQYF. The CDR3 nucleotides read TGCGCCAGCAGCCTCCGGGACAGGGGGGAGACCCAGTACTTC.

This clone was detected only a few times. The V gene is TRBV27, the J gene TRBJ2-2, with 11 bases that match TRBD2. CDR1 is MNHEY and CDR2 is SMNVEV in the germline V gene (reference sequence). Trimming removed 6 bases from V and 5 bases from J; junction bases left unmatched: 2. The CDR3 length is 14 residues. The CDR3 spells CASRGLAETGELFF. The CDR3 coding sequence is TGTGCCAGCAGGGGACTAGCGGAGACCGGGGAGCTGTTTTTT.

This clone was observed a handful of times. The V and J genes are TRBV27 and TRBJ2-1, with a weak D call TRBD2 (6 bases). Germline CDR1 reads MNHEY; CDR2 reads SMNVEV (reference sequence). Trimming shortened V by 0 bases and J by 3 bases, and 9 bases separated the two germline ends. The CDR3 totals 15 residues. CDR3 residues: CASSLSGLFYNEQFF. The CDR3 bases are TGTGCCAGCAGTTTATCGGGACTGTTCTACAATGAGCAGTTCTTC.

V and J are TRBV7-9 and TRBJ2-1; no clear D gene. The V end lost 1 base, the J end lost 4 bases, and 11 bases lay between the germline ends. CDR3 length equals 15 residues. Germline V gene data show CDR1 as SEHNR and CDR2 as FQNEAQ (reference sequence). The CDR3 DNA is TGTGCCAGCAGCTTAGGAGGTTTTGGGTACAATGAGCAGTTCTTC. Translated: CASSLGGFGYNEQFF.

This clone has only a few counts. The chain uses TRBV2 and TRBJ1-5; 10 bases match TRBD1. After removal of 8 bases from V and 6 bases from J, the junction contained 4 bases not matched to a gene. Germline CDR1 and CDR2: SNHLY and FYNNEI. This CDR3 spans 13 amino acids. CDR3 nucleotide sequence: TGTGCCAGCCGGGACAGGGGAGTTCAGCCCCAGCATTTT. Encoded protein: CASRDRGVQPQHF.

This clone has just a few counts. The V gene is TRBV7-8, the J gene TRBJ2-3, with 8 bases fitting TRBD2. Germline CDR1 is SGHVS and CDR2 is FQNEAQ. V dropped 5 bases and J dropped 4; count of bases not matched to a gene: 11. The CDR3 extends over 16 amino acids. CDR3 nucleotides: TGTGCCAGCAGCCTAGAAATGACGGGGGGGGCAGATACGCAGTATTTT. Encoded protein: CASSLEMTGGADTQYF.

This clone was picked up a small number of times. The chain recombines TRBV7-9 with TRBJ2-3; D remains ambiguous. The CDR3 has 15 amino acids. Germline V lookup: CDR1 SEHNR, CDR2 FQNEAQ (reference sequence). Trimming stripped 1 base from V and 6 bases from J, with 14 bases between. CDR3 sequence: CASSLGRSKTDTQYF. The CDR3 DNA reads as TGTGCCAGCAGCTTAGGGCGGTCTAAGACGGATACGCAGTATTTT.

This clone has just a few counts. The chain carries TRBV28 and TRBJ2-3, with TRBD2 identical over 8 bases. With 2 bases clipped from V and 2 bases from J, the junction kept 3 bases outside the gene matches. This CDR3 contains 15 residues. Germline loops: CDR1 MDHEN, CDR2 SYDVKM. CDR3 region: CASSLAGGLTDTQYF. The CDR3 DNA is TGTGCCAGCAGTTTAGCGGGGGGCCTCACAGATACGCAGTATTTT. Full variable domain (rest looked up from reference TRBV28 and TRBJ2-3): DVKVTQSSRYLVKRTGEKVFLECVQDMDHENMFWYRQDPGLGLRLIYFSYDVKMKEKGDIPEGYSVSREKKERFSLILESASTNQTSMYLCASSLAGGLTDTQYFGPGTRLTVL.

The J gene is TRBJ2-5, the V gene TRBV9; 8 positions agree with TRBD2. The CDR3 loop spans 17 amino acids. With V trimmed by 0 bases and J by 2 bases, 9 bases remained unmatched. Germline V gene data show CDR1 as SGDLS and CDR2 as YYNGEE. This CDR3 is CASSVAGLAGVQETQYF. The CDR3 DNA sequence: TGTGCCAGCAGCGTAGCAGGGCTAGCGGGTGTACAAGAGACCCAGTACTTC.